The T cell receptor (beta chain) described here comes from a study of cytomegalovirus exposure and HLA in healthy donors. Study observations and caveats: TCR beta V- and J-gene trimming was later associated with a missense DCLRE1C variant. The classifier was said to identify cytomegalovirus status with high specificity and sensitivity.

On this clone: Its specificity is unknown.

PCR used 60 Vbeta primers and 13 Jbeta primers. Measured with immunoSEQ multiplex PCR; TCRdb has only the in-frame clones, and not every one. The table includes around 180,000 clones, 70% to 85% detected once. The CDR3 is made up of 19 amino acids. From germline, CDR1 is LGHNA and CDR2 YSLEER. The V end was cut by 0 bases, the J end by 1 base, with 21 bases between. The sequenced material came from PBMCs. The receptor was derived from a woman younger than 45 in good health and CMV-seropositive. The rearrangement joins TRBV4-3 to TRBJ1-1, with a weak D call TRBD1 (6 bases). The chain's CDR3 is CASSQDPAWTANRNTEAFF. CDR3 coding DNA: TGCGCCAGCAGCCAAGATCCCGCTTGGACAGCAAACCGGAACACTGAAGCTTTCTTT.